This is a list of T cell receptor beta chains from one sample in a study of blood T cell repertoires in COVID-19. Clones were read by immunoSEQ multiplex PCR, and TCRdb kept only the in-frame ones, dropping some. The sample records approximately 360,000 clones, roughly 89% being singletons. The sequenced material came from peripheral blood. The source of these receptors is a young man with active or convalescent COVID-19. Both conserved end residues are trimmed from each CDR3.

v_call,cdr3_length,j_call,cdr3_aa
TRBV4-3,14,TRBJ2-2,ASSQDRGRNTGELF
TRBV29-1,10,TRBJ1-2,SAEGANYGYT
TRBV4-3,13,TRBJ2-7,ASSQDLQGAYEQY
TRBV25-1,14,TRBJ2-2,ASSVHTPRGSGELF
TRBV6-5,12,TRBJ2-4,ASSYDGAKNIQY
TRBV21-1,12,TRBJ2-1,ASTEGAPYNEQF
TRBV27,16,TRBJ2-7,ASSSKLRDSKSTYEQY
TRBV7-8,13,TRBJ2-1,ASSRGGGESNEQF
TRBV10-3,13,TRBJ2-5,AIRETSGNQETQY
TRBV5-5,14,TRBJ2-3,ASSFPGLGRSDTQY
TRBV19,13,TRBJ1-5,ASSGAASGNQPQH
TRBV6-6,14,TRBJ2-5,ASTLTRTVSQETQY
TRBV19,10,TRBJ1-1,ASSQTGALAF
TRBV15,14,TRBJ2-3,ATSRARGLGADTQY
TRBV29-1,12,TRBJ2-7,SVAPGLAGGEQY
TRBV24-1,14,TRBJ2-1,ATSDPDRGNYNEQF
TRBV6-2/TRBV6-3,13,TRBJ2-2,ASSLVGPGAGELF
TRBV4-3,12,TRBJ1-5,ASSQDLASQPQH
TRBV9,16,TRBJ1-3,ASSADGVGQNEGNTIY
TRBV28,11,TRBJ2-7,ASSLTPPSEQY
TRBV28,11,TRBJ1-2,ASTTDRNYGYT